The 18 T cell receptor beta chains below all came from one sample that was sequenced in a study of beta chain features in type 1 diabetes. Expressed TCRB transcripts were sequenced because the isolated RNA had all been reverse transcribed beforehand. The method was immunoSEQ multiplex PCR; TCRdb's version includes in-frame clones alone and lacks a portion of them. The data contain a few hundred thousand clones, about 15% of them singletons. The sample comprised naive CD4+ T cells from blood. The receptors originated from a woman aged 18-30 years in good health.

The table lists this clone with a few counts. The chain uses TRBV5-1 and TRBJ2-6; possibly TRBD1 for D (5 bases). CDR1 is SGHRS and CDR2 is YFSETQ in the germline V gene. V lost 2 bases and J 0 bases, leaving 6 bases between the germline ends. CDR3 length: 15 residues. The CDR3 DNA reads as TGCGCCAGCAGCTTACAGGTCTCTGGGGCCAACGTCCTGACTTTC. This sequence encodes CASSLQVSGANVLTF.

This clone was counted only a few times. The genes are TRBV28 and TRBJ1-4, with a weak D call TRBD1 (5 bases). Germline CDR1 is MDHEN and CDR2 is SYDVKM. Trimming shortened V by 4 bases and J by 7 bases, and 13 bases separated the two germline ends. This CDR3 region has 14 residues. The CDR3 spells CASSSGGTREKLFF. CDR3 DNA: TGTGCCAGCAGTTCGGGAGGGACTCGTGAAAAACTGTTTTTT.

In this sample, this clone turned up a few times. The gene calls are TRBV11-1 and TRBJ1-2, with 11 bases that match TRBD1. Germline CDR1 SGHAT, CDR2 FQDESV (reference sequence). J gave up 4 bases and V 5 bases, and 3 bases lay outside the gene matches. The CDR3 extends over 14 amino acids. The CDR3 here is CASSPGQGGYGYTF. CDR3 bases: TGTGCCAGCAGCCCGGGACAGGGGGGCTATGGCTACACCTTC.

This clone was detected a few times. The V gene is TRBV18, the J gene TRBJ2-5; 8 bases map to TRBD1. The V segment lost 4 bases and the J segment 4 bases; nucleotides outside the gene matches: 8. Per the germline V gene, CDR1 is KGHSH and CDR2 is LQKENI. The CDR3 is 15 residues long. CDR3 amino acids: CASSREQGAGETQYF. The DNA of the CDR3 is TGTGCCAGCTCACGAGAGCAGGGGGCTGGAGAGACCCAGTACTTC. The variable domain in full, completed from reference TRBV18 and TRBJ2-5, reads NAGVMQNPRHLVRRRGQEARLRCSPMKGHSHVYWYRQLPEEGLKFMVYLQKENIIDESGMPKERFSAEFPKEGPSILRIQQVVRGDSAAYFCASSREQGAGETQYFGPGTRLLVL.

A few counts support this clone. The V call is TRBV15, the J call TRBJ1-5, with TRBD1 matching over 7 bases. This CDR3 contains 15 residues. V dropped 1 base and J dropped 1; count of bases not matched to a gene: 1. Looked up from germline, CDR1 is LNHNV and CDR2 is YYDKDF (reference sequence). The CDR3 coding sequence is TGTGCCACCAGCAGAGGGACAGGCAGCAATCAGCCCCAGCATTTT. Translated, it gives CATSRGTGSNQPQHF.

The gene calls are TRBV7-2 and TRBJ1-2, with 7 bases fitting TRBD1. V dropped 4 bases and J dropped 6; count of bases not matched to a gene: 11. The CDR3 is made up of 15 amino acids. Germline V gene sequence: CDR1 SGHTA, CDR2 FQGNSA. The DNA of the CDR3 is TGTGCCAGCAGCTCGCCCACAGGGGCAGCAGATGGCTACACCTTC. Its protein is CASSSPTGAADGYTF. The whole variable domain, filled in from reference TRBV7-2 and TRBJ1-2, reads GAGVSQSPSNKVTEKGKDVELRCDPISGHTALYWYRQSLGQGLEFLIYFQGNSAPDKSGLPSDRFSAERTGGSVSTLTIQRTQQEDSAVYLCASSSPTGAADGYTFGSGTRLTVV.

CDR3 in amino acids: CASSLATAGSYEQYF. The CDR3 DNA follows: TGTGCCAGCAGTTTGGCGACGGCGGGCTCCTACGAGCAGTACTTC. V and J are TRBV28 and TRBJ2-7; maybe TRBD2 (5 bases). Germline CDR1 MDHEN, CDR2 SYDVKM. V was clipped by 3 bases and J by 0 bases, with 12 bases between them. The CDR3 has 15 amino acids.

The rearrangement uses TRBV21-1 and TRBJ2-7; the table's D call, TRBD1, has no DNA check behind it. TRBV21-1 is shown as a pseudogene. This CDR3 comprises 13 residues. Here the CDR3 reads CASSKGGCYEQYF. CDR3 nucleotides: TGTGCCAGCAGCAAAGGGGGCTGCTACGAGCAGTACTTC.

The chain joins TRBV30 to TRBJ2-7; 9 nucleotides match TRBD1. In germline, CDR1 is GTSNPN, CDR2 SVGIG (reference sequence). With V trimmed by 0 bases and J by 7 bases, 7 bases remained unmatched. The CDR3 is 14 residues long. The chain's CDR3 is CAWSVQTGGVEQYF. The CDR3 DNA follows: TGTGCCTGGAGTGTACAGACAGGGGGTGTGGAGCAGTACTTC. Supplemented by reference TRBV30 and TRBJ2-7, the full variable domain reads SQTIHQWPATLVQPVGSPLSLECTVEGTSNPNLYWYRQAAGRGLQLLFYSVGIGQISSEVPQNLSASRPQDRQFILSSKKLLLSDSGFYLCAWSVQTGGVEQYFGPGTRLTVT.

This sequence joins TRBV5-6 and TRBJ2-4; D possibly corresponds to TRBD1 (5 bases). This CDR3 has 17 residues. V was cut by 0 bases and J by 0 bases, with 13 bases left in between. CDR1 and CDR2 from the germline V gene are SGHDT and YYEEEE. CDR3 sequence reads: CASSLDRINVAKNIQYF. The DNA for the CDR3 is TGTGCCAGCAGCTTGGACAGGATCAACGTAGCCAAAAACATTCAGTACTTC.

A few counts support this clone. In nucleotides, the CDR3 is TGTGCCACGACTACCAGGAGAAGGCAGTACTTC. It translates to CATTTRRRQYF. The gene calls are TRBV28 and TRBJ2-7; possibly TRBD2 for D (5 bases). The CDR3 is 11 residues long. The germline V gene encodes CDR1 MDHEN and CDR2 SYDVKM. The V end was cut by 10 bases, the J end by 9 bases, with 16 bases between.

The chain carries TRBV30 and TRBJ1-1; possible D gene TRBD1, 5 bases. The germline V gene has CDR1 GTSNPN and CDR2 SVGIG (reference sequence). The V end lost 5 bases, the J end lost 7 bases, and 17 bases lay between the germline ends. There are 13 residues in the CDR3. DNA for the CDR3: TGTGCCTGGTACGACAGCACGGCGGATGAAGCTTTCTTT. Its translation: CAWYDSTADEAFF.

There are a few counts of this clone. This chain joins TRBV18 and TRBJ2-3; 7 nucleotides line up with TRBD2. Germline V gene lookup returns CDR1 KGHSH and CDR2 LQKENI. V was pared by 6 bases and J by 4 bases, with 4 bases of the junction left unmatched. This CDR3 comprises 13 residues. This CDR3 reads CASSRTSSDTQYF. The CDR3 DNA sequence: TGTGCCAGCTCCCGGACTAGTTCAGATACGCAGTATTTT.

This clone was detected a few times. This chain connects TRBV7-9 to TRBJ1-2; D call uncertain. The CDR3 loop spans 13 amino acids. The V gene lost 5 bases and the J gene lost 5 bases, with 12 bases spanning the gap. CDR1 is SEHNR and CDR2 is FQNEAQ in the germline V gene (reference sequence). The DNA of the CDR3 is TGTGCCAGCAGCCACTGGACGGGGTATGGCTACACCTTC. Protein sequence: CASSHWTGYGYTF.

The chain is built from TRBV29-1 and TRBJ1-2, with TRBD1 as a possible D gene (5 bases). The CDR3 sequence is 14 residues long. V was pared by 2 bases and J by 3 bases, with 13 bases between. Germline CDR1 and CDR2: SQVTM and ANQGSEA. The CDR3 DNA sequence: TGCAGCGTTGAACGGGCAGGGAAAGACTATGGCTACACCTTC. It translates to CSVERAGKDYGYTF.

This chain connects TRBV5-6 to TRBJ2-1, with D possibly being TRBD1 (6 bases). CDR1 is SGHDT, CDR2 YYEEEE, per germline. The CDR3 runs to 13 residues. The CDR3 nucleotides read TGTGTTTCGGGCGGACAGAACTACAATGAGCAGTTCTTC. Protein sequence: CVSGGQNYNEQFF.

This clone was counted a few times. This sequence joins TRBV30 and TRBJ2-1, with 11 positions matching TRBD2. V was clipped by 2 bases and J by 0 bases; unmatched bases: 3. The CDR3 is 16 residues long. Germline CDR1 reads GTSNPN; CDR2 reads SVGIG (reference sequence). In DNA form, the CDR3 reads TGTGCCTGGAGTACTAGCGGGAGCCCCTCCTACAATGAGCAGTTCTTC. This sequence encodes CAWSTSGSPSYNEQFF. Based on the CDR3 plus reference TRBV30 and TRBJ2-1, the full variable domain is SQTIHQWPATLVQPVGSPLSLECTVEGTSNPNLYWYRQAAGRGLQLLFYSVGIGQISSEVPQNLSASRPQDRQFILSSKKLLLSDSGFYLCAWSTSGSPSYNEQFFGPGTRLTVL.

J is TRBJ1-4 and V is TRBV28; D is ambiguous. CDR1 and CDR2 (germline): MDHEN, SYDVKM. Trimming shortened V by 6 bases and J by 4 bases, and 18 bases separated the two germline ends. The CDR3 length is 16 residues. DNA of the CDR3: TGTGCCAGCAGCCCGCCGCGGGGTGCCCGTAATGAAAAACTGTTTTTT. Residues: CASSPPRGARNEKLFF. Complete variable domain (other parts from reference TRBV28 and TRBJ1-4): DVKVTQSSRYLVKRTGEKVFLECVQDMDHENMFWYRQDPGLGLRLIYFSYDVKMKEKGDIPEGYSVSREKKERFSLILESASTNQTSMYLCASSPPRGARNEKLFFGSGTQLSVL.